The 23 T cell receptor beta chains presented below share a single source sample, sequenced in a study of long-term antiretroviral therapy in people with HIV. The assay used was immunoSEQ (version v3.0), run at survey level. Generated by immunoSEQ multiplex PCR, the TCRdb table keeps only in-frame clones and is missing some. The sample holds approximately 16,000 clones, approximately 72% seen once. The source was unsorted PBMCs, collected more than 3.1 years after starting antiretroviral therapy. The receptors originated from a woman in her thirties or forties with HIV.

The chain has TRBV6-1 and TRBJ1-5, with TRBD1 as a possible D gene (5 bases). Trimming shortened V by 5 bases and J by 0 bases, and 11 bases separated the two germline ends. CDR1 and CDR2 (germline): MNHNS, SASEGT. CDR3 length: 15 residues. CDR3 loop: CASSSGLYSNQPQHF. For the CDR3, the DNA is TGTGCCAGCAGTTCAGGGTTGTATAGCAATCAGCCCCAGCATTTT.

This clone has a single count. The rearrangement links TRBV2 to TRBJ1-2; D remains ambiguous. Trimming took off 6 bases at V and 5 bases at J, with 19 bases between the two ends. This CDR3 has 15 amino acids. In germline, CDR1 is SNHLY, CDR2 FYNNEI. For the CDR3, the DNA is TGTGCCAGCAGGGACCACCGGACGGTTTTTTATGGCTACACCTTC. Encoded protein: CASRDHRTVFYGYTF.

The rearrangement uses TRBV5-6 and TRBJ2-7; 8 nucleotides agree with TRBD2. This CDR3 has 14 residues. Germline V gives CDR1 SGHDT, CDR2 YYEEEE. Germline trimming cut 4 bases from V and 7 bases from J; bases unmatched to any gene: 10. The CDR3 DNA follows: TGTGCCAGCAGCCCCGGGGGGGCGCGGGGGGAGCAGTACTTC. Amino acid sequence: CASSPGGARGEQYF.

The CDR3 is CASSYRDSSYEQYF. CDR3 sequence (DNA): TGTGCCAGCAGCTACCGGGACAGCTCCTACGAGCAGTACTTC. The chain carries TRBV7-9 and TRBJ2-7; TRBD1 matches at 7 bases. With 4 bases clipped from V and 0 bases from J, the junction kept 3 bases outside the gene matches. The V gene's germline CDR1 is SEHNR and CDR2 FQNEAQ (reference sequence). The CDR3 is 14 amino acids.

The rearrangement joins TRBV6-5 to TRBJ1-5, with TRBD1 identical over 8 bases. Germline-derived CDR1 and CDR2 are MNHEY and SVGAGI. The CDR3 loop spans 15 amino acids. The ends lost 0 bases at V and 4 bases at J; junction bases unmatched: 2. CDR3 loop: CASSYSGQANQPQHF. Written as DNA, the CDR3 is TGTGCCAGCAGTTACTCGGGACAGGCAAATCAGCCCCAGCATTTT.

This clone was observed once. This CDR3 reads CASSLGRGSYNEQFF. The CDR3 region has the DNA TGTGCCAGCAGCTTGGGCAGGGGATCCTACAATGAGCAGTTCTTC. This chain connects TRBV11-2 to TRBJ2-1, with a tentative D call TRBD1 (6 bases). Germline V gene data show CDR1 as SGHAT and CDR2 as FQNNGV. V lost 3 bases and J lost 1, with 10 bases in between. This CDR3 has 15 residues. Using reference TRBV11-2 and TRBJ2-1 for the parts outside the CDR3, the full variable domain is EAGVAQSPRYKIIEKRQSVAFWCNPISGHATLYWYQQILGQGPKLLIQFQNNGVVDDSQLPKDRFSAERLKGVDSTLKIQPAKLEDSAVYLCASSLGRGSYNEQFFGPGTRLTVL.

This CDR3 is CASSESGRSNEQFF. CDR3 DNA: TGTGCCAGCAGTGAATCCGGTAGGTCCAATGAGCAGTTCTTC. The genes are TRBV25-1 and TRBJ2-1; D is uncertain. This CDR3 contains 14 residues. The V and J ends lost 1 base and 6 bases respectively, with 10 bases between them. Germline CDR1 is MGHDK and CDR2 is SYGVNS.

The chain joins TRBV2 to TRBJ2-4, with D maybe TRBD2 (6 bases). The CDR3 is 14 amino acids. V was clipped by 4 bases and J by 1 base, with 8 bases between them. Germline lookup yields CDR1 SNHLY and CDR2 FYNNEI. Here the CDR3 DNA reads TGTGCCAGCAGTGGCGGGACGGCCAAAAACATTCAGTACTTC. Translating it yields CASSGGTAKNIQYF.

The CDR3 reads CASSLAPIGDTEAFF. The CDR3 coding sequence is TGCGCCAGCAGCCTTGCACCCATTGGTGACACTGAAGCTTTCTTT. This chain links TRBV4-1 with TRBJ1-1; D gene ambiguous. Trimming removed 4 bases at V and 3 bases at J, with 15 bases between. The CDR3 consists of 15 residues. Germline V gene sequence: CDR1 MGHRA, CDR2 YSYEKL.

The chain carries TRBV11-2 and TRBJ2-5, with D unclear. CDR1 is SGHAT, CDR2 FQNNGV, per germline. V lost 5 bases and J 3 bases, leaving 13 bases between the germline ends. The CDR3 totals 14 residues. The CDR3 DNA reads TGTGCCAGCAGCCTATTGACTGGAAAAGAGACCCAGTACTTC. Its protein product is CASSLLTGKETQYF. Combining the CDR3 with reference TRBV11-2 and TRBJ2-5 gives the whole variable domain EAGVAQSPRYKIIEKRQSVAFWCNPISGHATLYWYQQILGQGPKLLIQFQNNGVVDDSQLPKDRFSAERLKGVDSTLKIQPAKLEDSAVYLCASSLLTGKETQYFGPGTRLLVL.

V usage is TRBV11-2 and J usage is TRBJ1-1, with unresolved D. Germline V lookup: CDR1 SGHAT, CDR2 FQNNGV. Trimming stripped 0 bases from V and 4 bases from J, with 9 bases between. This CDR3 spans 14 amino acids. CDR3 residues: CASSLEEGGTEAFF. The CDR3 coding sequence is TGTGCCAGCAGCTTAGAAGAGGGTGGCACTGAAGCTTTCTTT.

Only one count was recorded for this clone. The chain employs TRBV5-4 and TRBJ2-7; perhaps D is TRBD1 or TRBD2 (5 bases each). V was cut by 2 bases and J by 0 bases, with 15 bases left in between. CDR1 and CDR2 from the germline V gene are SGHNT and YYREEE (reference sequence). This CDR3 comprises 16 residues. This CDR3 is CASSFWGPLSSYEQYF. DNA of the CDR3: TGTGCCAGCAGCTTTTGGGGACCCCTGAGCTCCTACGAGCAGTACTTC.

This clone was observed a few times. The V call is TRBV5-6, the J call TRBJ1-1; D uncertain. V lost 1 base and J lost 10, with 11 bases in between. CDR3 length: 12 residues. In germline, CDR1 is SGHDT, CDR2 YYEEEE. The CDR3 DNA reads TGTGCCAGCAGCTTGAATCACGAGGGAGCTTTCTTT. Amino acid sequence: CASSLNHEGAFF.

In this sample, this clone turned up a few times. The chain couples TRBV30 to TRBJ2-2; 7 positions match TRBD1. Trimming removed 2 bases from V and 1 base from J; junction bases left unmatched: 7. The CDR3 length is 16 residues. The germline V gene encodes CDR1 GTSNPN and CDR2 SVGIG (reference sequence). The CDR3: CAWSHPGTENTGELFF. DNA of the CDR3: TGTGCCTGGAGTCACCCCGGGACAGAGAACACCGGGGAGCTGTTTTTT. Filled out from reference TRBV30 and TRBJ2-2, the complete variable domain reads SQTIHQWPATLVQPVGSPLSLECTVEGTSNPNLYWYRQAAGRGLQLLFYSVGIGQISSEVPQNLSASRPQDRQFILSSKKLLLSDSGFYLCAWSHPGTENTGELFFGEGSRLTVL.

The chain is built from TRBV5-1 and TRBJ2-6, with D uncertain. CDR3 length equals 16 residues. Germline V gene lookup returns CDR1 SGHRS and CDR2 YFSETQ. Trimming took 0 bases from V and 0 from J, leaving 7 bases between them. In DNA, the CDR3 is TGCGCCAGCAGCTTGGGGGGTTACTCTGGGGCCAACGTCCTGACTTTC. This gives the protein CASSLGGYSGANVLTF.

This clone was seen a handful of times. The chain combines TRBV5-1 with TRBJ1-4; TRBD1 is a possible D gene (5 bases). Trimming took 0 bases from V and 7 from J, leaving 13 bases between them. The CDR3 runs to 15 residues. The germline V gene has CDR1 SGHRS and CDR2 YFSETQ. The CDR3 loop is CASSLEAGTTEKLFF. Here the CDR3 DNA reads TGCGCCAGCAGCTTGGAGGCAGGGACCACTGAAAAACTGTTTTTT.

V gene TRBV7-9 combines with J gene TRBJ1-2, with D hard to call. Germline V lookup: CDR1 SEHNR, CDR2 FQNEAQ (reference sequence). This CDR3 spans 15 amino acids. V dropped 1 base and J dropped 4 bases, with 13 bases sitting between them. CDR3: CASSLGPSRGYGYTF. CDR3 nucleotides: TGTGCCAGCAGCTTAGGGCCTTCTCGTGGCTATGGCTACACCTTC.

The chain couples TRBV6-6 to TRBJ1-6; the match to TRBD1 covers 7 bases. This CDR3 is 14 amino acids long. The J segment lost 6 bases and the V segment lost 5 bases, leaving 4 bases of the junction unmatched. CDR1 and CDR2 from the germline V gene are MNHNY and SVGAGI (reference sequence). CDR3 sequence: CASSTGQSNSPLHF. The CDR3 DNA reads TGTGCCAGCAGTACGGGACAGAGTAATTCACCCCTCCACTTT.

The chain employs TRBV14 and TRBJ2-7; no clear D gene. From germline, CDR1 is SGHDN and CDR2 FVKESK. V was clipped by 1 base and J by 9 bases, with 10 bases between them. The CDR3 consists of 12 residues. Written as DNA, the CDR3 is TGTGCCAGCAGCCAAGTCCTCGGAAGGCAGTACTTC. Translation gives CASSQVLGRQYF.

The CDR3: CAWSLAYRGNEKLFF. The CDR3 nucleotides are TGTGCCTGGAGTCTCGCCTACAGGGGGAATGAAAAACTGTTTTTT. The chain carries TRBV30 and TRBJ1-4; TRBD1 matches at 8 bases. The CDR3 sequence is 15 residues long. The germline V gene encodes CDR1 GTSNPN and CDR2 SVGIG (reference sequence). V trimming: 2 bases; J trimming: 5 bases; junction bases outside the gene matches: 7.

The rearrangement uses TRBV30 and TRBJ2-7; D unclear. The CDR3 loop spans 12 amino acids. In germline, CDR1 is GTSNPN, CDR2 SVGIG (reference sequence). Between the trimmed V and J ends, which lost 2 bases and 2 bases, there was a span of 7 bases. The CDR3 DNA is TGTGCCTGGAGTACTTCAACCTACGAGCAGTACTTC. Translating gives CAWSTSTYEQYF. Full variable domain (remainder filled in from reference TRBV30 and TRBJ2-7): SQTIHQWPATLVQPVGSPLSLECTVEGTSNPNLYWYRQAAGRGLQLLFYSVGIGQISSEVPQNLSASRPQDRQFILSSKKLLLSDSGFYLCAWSTSTYEQYFGPGTRLTVT.

This rearrangement joins TRBV7-9 to TRBJ1-2; D unclear. Germline assignment: CDR1 SEHNR and CDR2 FQNEAQ (reference sequence). The CDR3 totals 14 residues. Between the trimmed V and J ends, which lost 5 bases and 4 bases, there was a span of 14 bases. CDR3 region: CASSTSEGSYGYTF. The CDR3 nucleotides read TGTGCCAGCAGCACAAGTGAGGGAAGCTATGGCTACACCTTC.

The sample holds a few counts of this clone. This sequence joins TRBV9 and TRBJ1-5; D not certain. Per germline, CDR1 SGDLS and CDR2 YYNGEE. The germline V and J ends were trimmed by 4 bases and 4 bases, with 6 bases remaining between them. The CDR3 loop spans 12 amino acids. The CDR3 here is CASSFGNQPQHF. The CDR3 nucleotides read TGTGCCAGCAGCTTCGGAAATCAGCCCCAGCATTTT.